The source of this T cell receptor (beta chain) is a study of blood T cell repertoires in COVID-19. In the study overall: Italy, Spain and the United States were the sources of the convalescent and acute COVID-19 samples.

This clone has just a few counts. The repertoire was sequenced with immunoSEQ multiplex PCR; TCRdb's copy has only in-frame clones and lacks some. The sample contains 88,000 or so clones, roughly 77% of which appear only once. Trimming pared 3 bases from V and 7 bases from J, leaving 16 bases between. The CDR3 totals 15 residues. Germline assignment: CDR1 GTSNPN and CDR2 SVGIG (reference sequence). The gene calls are TRBV30 and TRBJ1-6; perhaps TRBD1 as D (5 bases). The TCR originated in a human donor in a cohort sampled during active COVID-19. Sequences were obtained from peripheral blood. CDR3 nucleotide sequence: TGTGCCTGGAGCCCAGATTGGACACCGAATTCACCCCTCCACTTT. Its protein is CAWSPDWTPNSPLHF. The variable domain in full, completed from reference TRBV30 and TRBJ1-6, reads SQTIHQWPATLVQPVGSPLSLECTVEGTSNPNLYWYRQAAGRGLQLLFYSVGIGQISSEVPQNLSASRPQDRQFILSSKKLLLSDSGFYLCAWSPDWTPNSPLHFGNGTRLTVT.